One T cell receptor beta chain is described in this entry. CDR3 length: 11 amino acids. Deletions cut 3 bases from V and 7 bases from J, with 6 bases between. Germline CDR1 SGHAT, CDR2 FQNNGV. The data belong to a study of neoadjuvant anti-PD-1 for oral cavity cancer. Sequencing was performed with immunoSEQ multiplex PCR; in TCRdb, only in-frame clones are kept and a portion is missing. Of around 16,000 clones listed, around 69% were seen once; the top ten hold approximately 2.4%. This receptor was identified in a person aged 35-79 years with oral cavity squamous cell carcinoma. This chain uses TRBV11-2 with TRBJ1-1; no firm D call. The specimen comprised PBMCs, sampled before nivolumab (anti-PD-1) treatment. The CDR3 spells CASSLFGEAFF. The DNA for the CDR3 is TGTGCCAGCAGCTTGTTCGGTGAAGCTTTCTTT.